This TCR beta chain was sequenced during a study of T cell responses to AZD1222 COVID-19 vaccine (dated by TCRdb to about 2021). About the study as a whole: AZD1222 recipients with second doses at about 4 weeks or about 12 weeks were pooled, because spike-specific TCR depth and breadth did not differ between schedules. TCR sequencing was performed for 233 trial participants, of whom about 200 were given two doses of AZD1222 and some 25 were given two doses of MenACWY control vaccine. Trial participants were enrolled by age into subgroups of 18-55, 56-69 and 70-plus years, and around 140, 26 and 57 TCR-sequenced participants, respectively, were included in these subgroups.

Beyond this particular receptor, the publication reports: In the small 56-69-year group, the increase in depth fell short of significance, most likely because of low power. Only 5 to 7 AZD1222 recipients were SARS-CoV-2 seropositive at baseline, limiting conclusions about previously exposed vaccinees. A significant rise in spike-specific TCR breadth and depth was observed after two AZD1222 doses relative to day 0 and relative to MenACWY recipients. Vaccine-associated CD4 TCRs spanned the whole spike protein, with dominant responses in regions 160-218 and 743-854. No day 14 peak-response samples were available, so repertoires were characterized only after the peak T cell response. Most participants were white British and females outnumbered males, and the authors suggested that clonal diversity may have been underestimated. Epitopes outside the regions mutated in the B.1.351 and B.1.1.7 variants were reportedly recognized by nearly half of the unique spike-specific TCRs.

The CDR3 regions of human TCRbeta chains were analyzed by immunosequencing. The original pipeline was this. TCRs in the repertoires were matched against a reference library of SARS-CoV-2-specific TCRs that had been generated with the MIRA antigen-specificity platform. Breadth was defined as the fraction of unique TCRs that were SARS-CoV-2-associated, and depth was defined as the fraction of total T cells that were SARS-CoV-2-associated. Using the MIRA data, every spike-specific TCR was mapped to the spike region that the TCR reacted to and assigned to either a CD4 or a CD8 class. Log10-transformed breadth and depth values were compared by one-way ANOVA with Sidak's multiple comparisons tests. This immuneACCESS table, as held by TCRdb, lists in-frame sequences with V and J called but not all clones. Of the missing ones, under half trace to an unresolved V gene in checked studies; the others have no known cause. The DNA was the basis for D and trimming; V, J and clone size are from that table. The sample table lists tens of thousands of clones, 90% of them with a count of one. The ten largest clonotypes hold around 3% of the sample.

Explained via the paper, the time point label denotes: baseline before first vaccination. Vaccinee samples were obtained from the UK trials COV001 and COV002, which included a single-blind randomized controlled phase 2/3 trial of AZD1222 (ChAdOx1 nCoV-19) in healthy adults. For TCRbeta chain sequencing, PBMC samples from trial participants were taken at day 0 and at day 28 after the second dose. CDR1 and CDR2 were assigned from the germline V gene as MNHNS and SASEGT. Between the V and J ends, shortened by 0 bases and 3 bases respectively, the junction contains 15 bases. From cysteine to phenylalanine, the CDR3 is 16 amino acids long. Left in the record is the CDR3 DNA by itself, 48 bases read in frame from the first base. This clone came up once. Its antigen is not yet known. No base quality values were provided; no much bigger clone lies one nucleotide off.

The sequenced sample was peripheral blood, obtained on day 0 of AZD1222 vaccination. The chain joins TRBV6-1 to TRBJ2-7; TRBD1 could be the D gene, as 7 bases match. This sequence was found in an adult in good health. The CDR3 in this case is CASSEAGGQSYYEQYF. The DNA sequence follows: TGTGCCAGCAGTGAAGCGGGGGGACAGAGTTACTACGAGCAGTACTTC.